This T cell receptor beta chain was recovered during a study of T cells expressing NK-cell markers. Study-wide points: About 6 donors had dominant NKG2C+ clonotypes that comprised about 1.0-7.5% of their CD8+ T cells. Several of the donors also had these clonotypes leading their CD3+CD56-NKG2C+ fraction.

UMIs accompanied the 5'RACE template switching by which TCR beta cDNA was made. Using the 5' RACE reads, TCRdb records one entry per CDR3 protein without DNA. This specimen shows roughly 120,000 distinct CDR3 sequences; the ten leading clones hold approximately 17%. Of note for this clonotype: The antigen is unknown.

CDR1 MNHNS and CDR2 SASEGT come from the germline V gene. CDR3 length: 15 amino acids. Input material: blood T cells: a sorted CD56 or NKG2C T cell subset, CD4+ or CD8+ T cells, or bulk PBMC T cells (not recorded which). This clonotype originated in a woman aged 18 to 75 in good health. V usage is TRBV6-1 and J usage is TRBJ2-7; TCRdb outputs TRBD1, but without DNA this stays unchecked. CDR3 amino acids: CASSPIRGHSYEQYF.